The 30 T cell receptor beta chains reported below all come from one sample, sequenced in a study of CD8+ T cells in alopecia areata (dated by TCRdb to 2017 to 2018). The intended sense of this specimen's time point label: around 24 weeks on oral tofacitinib. Explained via the paper, the treatment or condition label denotes: oral pan-JAK inhibitor, 5-10 mg twice daily. The library came from the immunoSEQ multiplex PCR assay. RNA was extracted from all samples and reverse transcribed into cDNA, which served as template for TCR sequencing. TCRdb retrieved this table from immuneACCESS and kept in-frame rearrangements only. Not all clones are present; in checked studies, unresolved V genes account for under half, and no reason is known for the remainder. The sample records 90,000 to 130,000 clones, roughly 50% of which are singletons. 10% to 15% of the sample is in the top ten clones. The sample in question was CD8+ T cells sorted from blood, obtained at week 24, from a patient treated with tofacitinib. The receptors derive from a human donor with alopecia areata.

The chain links TRBV4-1 to TRBJ2-1, with a weak D call TRBD2 (5 bases). V was pared by 1 base and J by 8 bases, with 9 bases between. The CDR3 sequence is 13 residues long. In germline, CDR1 is MGHRA, CDR2 YSYEKL. CDR3 sequence reads: CASSQVLRDEQFF. The CDR3 DNA follows: TGCGCCAGCAGCCAAGTATTGCGGGATGAGCAGTTCTTC.

The V gene is TRBV4-1, the J gene TRBJ1-1; no firm D call. Trimming shortened V by 3 bases and J by 0 bases, and 26 bases separated the two germline ends. The CDR3 is 20 residues long. From germline, CDR1 is MGHRA and CDR2 YSYEKL. CDR3 protein: CASSQGVYISNQGMNTEAFF. CDR3 sequence (DNA): TGCGCCAGCAGCCAGGGTGTCTATATATCCAATCAAGGTATGAACACTGAAGCTTTCTTT.

The chain has TRBV6-5 and TRBJ2-7, with D hard to call. Germline V gene data show CDR1 as MNHEY and CDR2 as SVGAGI. V was shortened by 2 bases and J by 0 bases, with 11 bases between the two germline ends. This CDR3 has 15 residues. The CDR3: CASSYGGSSSYEQYF. Written as DNA, the CDR3 is TGTGCCAGCAGTTACGGTGGTTCGAGCTCCTACGAGCAGTACTTC.

This clone is a singleton in its sample. The rearrangement uses TRBV14 and TRBJ1-6; TRBD1 agrees at 7 bases. Per germline, CDR1 SGHDN and CDR2 FVKESK. The CDR3 covers 18 residues. Trimming removed 1 base from V and 2 bases from J; junction bases left unmatched: 8. CDR3 sequence: CASSQGTGLSPYNSPLHF. In DNA form, the CDR3 reads TGTGCCAGCAGCCAAGGGACAGGCCTGAGTCCCTATAATTCACCCCTCCACTTT.

The sample holds a few counts of this clone. The V gene is TRBV5-4, the J gene TRBJ2-7; a possible D gene is TRBD1 (6 bases). The V gene lost 1 base and the J gene lost 2 bases, with 10 bases spanning the gap. Germline CDR1 SGHNT, CDR2 YYREEE (reference sequence). CDR3 size: 14 residues. The CDR3, as DNA: TGTGCCAGCAGCTTGAGTCCAGGGGCCTACGAGCAGTACTTC. This encodes CASSLSPGAYEQYF.

This clone was found a few times. J is TRBJ1-2 and V is TRBV11-2, with D unclear. The germline V and J ends were trimmed by 6 bases and 5 bases, with 25 bases remaining between them. This CDR3 is built from 17 residues. Germline CDR1 and CDR2: SGHAT and FQNNGV. This chain's CDR3 is CASRQGGKGRLGYGYTF. The CDR3 bases are TGTGCCAGCAGGCAAGGAGGGAAAGGGCGGCTAGGGTATGGCTACACCTTC.

This clone was counted a single time. The chain combines TRBV6-5 with TRBJ1-2, with D unresolved. The V end was cut by 11 bases, the J end by 8 bases, with 15 bases between. The germline gives CDR1 MNHEY, CDR2 SVGAGI. The length of the CDR3 is 11 residues. The CDR3 sequence is CACQSGYGYTF. For the CDR3, the DNA is TGTGCCTGCCAATCGGGTTACGGCTACACCTTC.

The V gene is TRBV30, the J gene TRBJ1-1; 7 nucleotides agree with TRBD1. Germline CDR1 GTSNPN, CDR2 SVGIG (reference sequence). This CDR3 is built from 13 residues. V was clipped by 2 bases and J by 5 bases; unmatched bases: 5. The CDR3 sequence is CAWSFSGGTEAFF. The CDR3 nucleotides are TGTGCCTGGAGTTTCTCAGGGGGGACTGAAGCTTTCTTT.

This chain uses TRBV5-1 with TRBJ2-7, with a weak D call TRBD2 (6 bases). The V gene's germline CDR1 is SGHRS and CDR2 YFSETQ. The V gene lost 1 base and the J gene lost 4 bases, with 9 bases spanning the gap. The CDR3 contains 13 residues. In nucleotides, the CDR3 is TGCGCCAGCAGCTTGAATGCGGGATACGAGCAGTACTTC. Protein: CASSLNAGYEQYF. Drawing the rest from reference TRBV5-1 and TRBJ2-7, the complete variable domain is KAGVTQTPRYLIKTRGQQVTLSCSPISGHRSVSWYQQTPGQGLQFLFEYFSETQRNKGNFPGRFSGRQFSNSRSEMNVSTLELGDSALYLCASSLNAGYEQYFGPGTRLTVT.

The rearrangement joins TRBV2 to TRBJ2-7, with 7 bases that match TRBD2. V shed 3 bases, J shed 0 bases, and the junction held 8 bases outside the gene matches. In germline, CDR1 is SNHLY, CDR2 FYNNEI. This CDR3 is built from 16 residues. CDR3 coding DNA: TGTGCCAGCAGTGAGAATAGCGGGCGCCTCTCCTACGAGCAGTACTTC. It encodes CASSENSGRLSYEQYF.

This clone was recorded a few times. V gene TRBV4-3 combines with J gene TRBJ2-1, with TRBD2 matching 9 bases. This CDR3 comprises 16 residues. CDR1 is LGHNA, CDR2 YSLEER, per germline. V lost 3 bases and J lost 7; bases outside the gene matches: 10. CDR3 bases: TGCGCCAGCAGCCAGGACGAGCGGGGGGAAAGGAATGAGCAGTTCTTC. Its protein product is CASSQDERGERNEQFF.

V usage is TRBV27 and J usage is TRBJ1-2, with a tentative D call TRBD1 (6 bases). The CDR3 is 12 residues long. The germline V gene has CDR1 MNHEY and CDR2 SMNVEV (reference sequence). V was trimmed by 7 bases and J by 2 bases, leaving 8 bases between them. The CDR3 protein is CASMGGNYGYTF. The CDR3, as DNA: TGTGCCAGCATGGGGGGCAACTATGGCTACACCTTC.

The V gene is TRBV6-5, the J gene TRBJ1-4, with D unresolved. Between the trimmed V and J ends, which lost 6 bases and 7 bases, there was a span of 18 bases. The CDR3 sequence is 15 residues long. CDR1 is MNHEY and CDR2 is SVGAGI in the germline V gene. The CDR3, as DNA: TGTGCCAGCAGAATTCTCGCGGAAGGTGCTGAAAAACTGTTTTTT. It specifies CASRILAEGAEKLFF.

V is TRBV7-9 and J is TRBJ2-7; 8 bases align to TRBD1. Germline V gene data show CDR1 as SEHNR and CDR2 as FQNEAQ (reference sequence). V lost 5 bases and J lost 6; bases outside the gene matches: 9. This CDR3 has 14 residues. The CDR3: CASSHRQGTGEQYF. As DNA, the CDR3 is TGTGCCAGCAGCCACCGACAGGGGACAGGCGAGCAGTACTTC.

V gene TRBV4-3 combines with J gene TRBJ1-4; no definite D call. The CDR3 is 17 residues long. Germline lookup yields CDR1 LGHNA and CDR2 YSLEER. V lost 0 bases, J lost 0 bases, and 11 bases lay in between. CDR3 nucleotide sequence: TGCGCCAGCAGCCAAGATTATCCAGACGCAACTAATGAAAAACTGTTTTTT. Its protein is CASSQDYPDATNEKLFF.

The chain uses TRBV5-1 and TRBJ2-7; 7 nucleotides agree with TRBD1. Trimming took 4 bases from V and 3 from J; bases not matched to a gene: 7. Germline CDR1 and CDR2: SGHRS and YFSETQ. CDR3 size: 14 residues. The CDR3 region is CASSRGLWNYEQYF. CDR3 DNA sequence: TGCGCCAGCAGCAGGGGGCTCTGGAACTACGAGCAGTACTTC.

In this sample, this clone turned up a few times. The rearrangement links TRBV29-1 to TRBJ2-1; D may match TRBD1 or TRBD2 (5 bases each). From germline, CDR1 is SQVTM and CDR2 ANQGSEA. Trimming stripped 7 bases from V and 9 bases from J, with 16 bases between. This CDR3 has 12 amino acids. CDR3 coding DNA: TGCAGCGCCTCGGGGCCCTCTGGTGAGCAGTTCTTC. This gives the protein CSASGPSGEQFF.

The chain recombines TRBV6-5 with TRBJ2-7; 9 nucleotides agree with TRBD1. The CDR3 runs 13 residues. The junction had 3 bases not matched to a gene; V was cut back by 6 bases and J by 3 bases. Per germline, CDR1 MNHEY and CDR2 SVGAGI. The CDR3 region is CASSLDRGYEQYF. CDR3 DNA sequence: TGTGCCAGCAGCTTGGACAGGGGCTACGAGCAGTACTTC.

The chain links TRBV5-1 to TRBJ1-6; D is unclear. This CDR3 has 13 residues. Germline lookup yields CDR1 SGHRS and CDR2 YFSETQ. The ends were cut back, 2 bases at V and 5 bases at J, with 5 bases in the middle. The CDR3 DNA reads TGCGCCAGCAGCTTCGACAATAATTCACCCCTCCACTTT. This translates into CASSFDNNSPLHF.

This clone came up a few times. This chain joins TRBV30 and TRBJ2-7; D possibly uses TRBD1 or TRBD2 (6 bases each). The CDR3 consists of 11 residues. Germline V lookup: CDR1 GTSNPN, CDR2 SVGIG (reference sequence). The V end was cut by 4 bases, the J end by 6 bases, with 10 bases between. This CDR3 is CAWNRGREQYF. The CDR3 nucleotides are TGTGCCTGGAACCGGGGGCGCGAGCAGTACTTC. The full variable domain, in which reference TRBV30 and TRBJ2-7 provide the parts outside the CDR3, is SQTIHQWPATLVQPVGSPLSLECTVEGTSNPNLYWYRQAAGRGLQLLFYSVGIGQISSEVPQNLSASRPQDRQFILSSKKLLLSDSGFYLCAWNRGREQYFGPGTRLTVT.

The table lists this clone with a few counts. V gene TRBV10-3 combines with J gene TRBJ2-2; D gene ambiguous. Germline V gene lookup returns CDR1 ENHRY and CDR2 SYGVKD. The ends were cut back, 10 bases at V and 3 bases at J, with 6 bases in the middle. This CDR3 spans 11 amino acids. Written as DNA, the CDR3 is TGTGCCACCCAGGACACCGGGGAGCTGTTTTTT. It specifies CATQDTGELFF.

As DNA, the CDR3 is TGCAGCGCCCGGAGCAATGGAAATTCTATTGAGCAGTTCTTC. Its translation: CSARSNGNSIEQFF. The chain is built from TRBV29-1 and TRBJ2-1; D not resolved. Trimming removed 7 bases at V and 9 bases at J, with 22 bases between. CDR1 and CDR2 (germline): SQVTM, ANQGSEA. CDR3 size: 14 residues.

For this clone: The same CDR3 arises from other DNA sequences in this sample as well. The rearrangement uses TRBV7-9 and TRBJ1-2; D gene uncertain. CDR1 is SEHNR and CDR2 is FQNEAQ in the germline V gene (reference sequence). This CDR3 region has 11 residues. V was clipped by 2 bases and J by 5 bases, with 3 bases between them. Written as DNA, the CDR3 is TGTGCCAGCAGCTTAAGTTATGGCTACACCTTC. This sequence encodes CASSLSYGYTF.

This chain links TRBV9 with TRBJ2-1; 7 bases align to TRBD1. The CDR3 length is 14 residues. Germline loops: CDR1 SGDLS, CDR2 YYNGEE. V was pared by 0 bases and J by 6 bases, with 3 bases of the junction left unmatched. The CDR3 region is CASSVGGGSNEQFF. The CDR3 region has the DNA TGTGCCAGCAGCGTAGGAGGGGGCTCCAATGAGCAGTTCTTC. Full variable domain (outside the CDR3, taken from reference TRBV9 and TRBJ2-1): DSGVTQTPKHLITATGQRVTLRCSPRSGDLSVYWYQQSLDQGLQFLIQYYNGEERAKGNILERFSAQQFPDLHSELNLSSLELGDSALYFCASSVGGGSNEQFFGPGTRLTVL.

The genes are TRBV18 and TRBJ1-2; tentative D call: TRBD1 (6 bases). The CDR3 loop spans 15 amino acids. Trimming took 6 bases from V and 3 from J, leaving 17 bases between them. Germline CDR1 KGHSH, CDR2 LQKENI. The DNA for the CDR3 is TGTGCCAGCTCGCATGGGGGGCCTCTGGACTATGGCTACACCTTC. Its protein product is CASSHGGPLDYGYTF.

V and J are TRBV4-3 and TRBJ1-1; D uncertain. The V end lost 1 base, the J end lost 1 base, and 13 bases lay between the germline ends. Germline CDR1 and CDR2: LGHNA and YSLEER. The CDR3 sequence is 16 residues long. The chain's CDR3 is CASSQGPSAENTEAFF. CDR3 DNA sequence: TGCGCCAGCAGCCAAGGTCCGTCTGCGGAGAACACTGAAGCTTTCTTT.

This rearrangement joins TRBV7-9 to TRBJ2-3; a weak D match, TRBD2 (6 bases). The CDR3 is 19 amino acids. V dropped 5 bases and J dropped 0 bases, with 24 bases sitting between them. The germline V gene has CDR1 SEHNR and CDR2 FQNEAQ (reference sequence). This CDR3 reads CASSDGAEPLAPSTDTQYF. The CDR3, as DNA: TGTGCCAGCAGCGACGGGGCAGAGCCTCTAGCGCCCAGCACAGATACGCAGTATTTT.

This clone is a singleton in its sample. The rearrangement joins TRBV6-5 to TRBJ1-6; 10 bases line up with TRBD1. The CDR3 extends over 15 amino acids. The V gene's germline CDR1 is MNHEY and CDR2 SVGAGI. V lost 5 bases and J lost 14; bases outside the gene matches: 12. The CDR3 DNA reads as TGTGCCAGCAGTCCAGGGACAGGGGATATCAGGGCCCTCCACTTT. Translating gives CASSPGTGDIRALHF.

This clone was observed once. The CDR3: CASSQQGDYNEQFF. The CDR3 nucleotides read TGTGCCAGCAGCCAGCAGGGGGACTACAATGAGCAGTTCTTC. The chain carries TRBV2 and TRBJ2-1; TRBD1 aligns across 7 bases. With V trimmed by 6 bases and J by 3 bases, 5 bases remained unmatched. Germline loops: CDR1 SNHLY, CDR2 FYNNEI. This CDR3 has 14 residues. Filled out from reference TRBV2 and TRBJ2-1, the complete variable domain reads EPEVTQTPSHQVTQMGQEVILRCVPISNHLYFYWYRQILGQKVEFLVSFYNNEISEKSEIFDDQFSVERPDGSNFTLKIRSTKLEDSAMYFCASSQQGDYNEQFFGPGTRLTVL.

The rearrangement uses TRBV11-2 and TRBJ1-6; the D gene is possibly TRBD1 (5 bases). From germline, CDR1 is SGHAT and CDR2 FQNNGV. CDR3 length equals 12 residues. Trimming took 4 bases from V and 9 from J, leaving 7 bases between them. The CDR3 bases are TGTGCCAGCAGCTGGCAGGGTTCACCCCTCCACTTT. Translating gives CASSWQGSPLHF.